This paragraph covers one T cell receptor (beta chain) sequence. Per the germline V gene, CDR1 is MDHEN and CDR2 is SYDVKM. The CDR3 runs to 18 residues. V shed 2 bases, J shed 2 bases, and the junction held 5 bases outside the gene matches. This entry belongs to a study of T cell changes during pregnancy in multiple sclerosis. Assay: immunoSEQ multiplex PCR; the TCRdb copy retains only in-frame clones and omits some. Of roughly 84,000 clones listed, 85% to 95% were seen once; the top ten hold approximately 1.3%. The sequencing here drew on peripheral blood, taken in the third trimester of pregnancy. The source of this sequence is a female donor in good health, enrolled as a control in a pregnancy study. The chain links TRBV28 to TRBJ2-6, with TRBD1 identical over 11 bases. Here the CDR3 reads CASSLIGQGAAGANVLTF. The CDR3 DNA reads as TGTGCCAGCAGTTTAATAGGACAGGGGGCAGCTGGGGCCAACGTCCTGACTTTC.